A single sample is the source of the 17 T cell receptor beta chains below, sequenced in a study of T-cell reconstitution after alpha-beta-depleted transplantation in children. Molecular barcoding with unique molecular identifiers was used for the TCRbeta library. Via MiXCR, TCRdb re-called the PCR reads, giving one row per CDR3 protein. The sample carries 250,000 to 400,000 distinct CDR3 sequences, about a quarter recorded once. Material: PBMCs, mostly from graft donor cells, obtained 180 days after TCRalphabeta/CD19-depleted stem cell transplant. Receptors originate from a male patient younger than 18 who had a stem cell transplant for acute lymphoblastic leukemia, so the T cells may come from the graft donor.

This clonotype was picked up a small number of times. As DNA, the CDR3 is TGCGCCAGCAGCCCTCCTAGAGGCGTGAGAACCGGGGAGCTGTTTTTT. Amino acid sequence: CASSPPRGVRTGELFF. V is TRBV5-1 and J is TRBJ2-2; no firm D call. Between the trimmed V and J ends, which lost 4 bases and 5 bases, there was a span of 18 bases. The CDR3 totals 16 residues. Germline lookup yields CDR1 SGHRS and CDR2 YFSETQ.

This chain connects TRBV5-1 to TRBJ2-1; D gene ambiguous. V was clipped by 7 bases and J by 0 bases, with 11 bases between them. Germline CDR1 SGHRS, CDR2 YFSETQ. The CDR3 is 14 residues long. CDR3 amino acids: CASSTSSSYNEQFF. Here the CDR3 DNA reads TGCGCCAGCTCAACATCGAGCTCCTACAATGAGCAGTTCTTC. The full variable domain, completed using reference TRBV5-1 and TRBJ2-1, is KAGVTQTPRYLIKTRGQQVTLSCSPISGHRSVSWYQQTPGQGLQFLFEYFSETQRNKGNFPGRFSGRQFSNSRSEMNVSTLELGDSALYLCASSTSSSYNEQFFGPGTRLTVL.

The V and J genes are TRBV6-5 and TRBJ2-2; no firm D call. Germline V gives CDR1 MNHEY, CDR2 SVGAGI. CDR3 length: 14 residues. The germline V and J ends were trimmed by 8 bases and 3 bases, with 13 bases remaining between them. The CDR3 reads CASGSIGDTGELFF. CDR3 DNA sequence: TGTGCCAGCGGTTCTATCGGAGACACCGGGGAGCTGTTTTTT.

The V gene is TRBV6-2 or TRBV6-3, the J gene TRBJ2-4; D possibly matches TRBD1 or TRBD2 (7 bases each). Trimming took off 6 bases at V and 8 bases at J, with 17 bases between the two ends. Germline V gene sequence: CDR1 MNHEY, CDR2 SVGEGT. CDR3 length: 14 residues. CDR3: CASRSGGAGYIQYF. For the CDR3, the DNA is TGTGCCAGCAGGTCAGGGGGAGCGGGATACATTCAGTACTTC.

This clonotype was seen a single time. J is TRBJ2-7 and V is TRBV10-3; D not certain. Trimming took off 4 bases at V and 4 bases at J, with 20 bases between the two ends. This CDR3 has 16 residues. The germline CDR1 and CDR2 sequences are ENHRY and SYGVKD. The CDR3 coding sequence is TGTGCCATCAGTGGGCAGAAGGTCCTTTTTGGATACGAGCAGTACTTC. It encodes CAISGQKVLFGYEQYF.

The chain carries TRBV12-3 or TRBV12-4 and TRBJ2-7; no clear D gene. Trimming shortened V by 3 bases and J by 1 base, and 7 bases separated the two germline ends. CDR3 length: 13 amino acids. The CDR3 DNA sequence: TGTGCCAGCAGTTTGCCGCGGTCCTACGAGCAGTACTTC. Residues: CASSLPRSYEQYF.

The J gene is TRBJ1-2, the V gene TRBV6-1, with 11 bases matching TRBD1. J gave up 0 bases and V 6 bases, and 0 bases lay outside the gene matches. The CDR3 has 14 amino acids. Germline lookup yields CDR1 MNHNS and CDR2 SASEGT. The CDR3, as DNA: TGTGCCAGCAGGGGACAGGGGGCTAACTATGGCTACACCTTC. This translates into CASRGQGANYGYTF.

This clonotype was found many times. The chain joins TRBV4-2 to TRBJ1-6; no definite D call. From germline, CDR1 is LGHNA and CDR2 YNFKEQ. The CDR3 sequence is 16 residues long. Trimming took 0 bases from V and 5 from J, leaving 11 bases between them. The CDR3 protein is CASSQDWQANNSPLHF. In nucleotides, the CDR3 is TGTGCCAGCAGCCAAGATTGGCAGGCGAATAATTCACCCCTCCACTTT.

The chain uses TRBV10-3 and TRBJ2-1; the D gene could be TRBD1 or TRBD2 (5 bases each). Germline V CDR1 and CDR2: ENHRY, SYGVKD. This CDR3 has 18 amino acids. V lost 1 base and J lost 4, with 20 bases in between. Here the CDR3 reads CAISEYATGKGDYNEQFF. Here the CDR3 DNA reads TGTGCCATCAGTGAGTATGCCACCGGGAAAGGGGATTACAATGAGCAGTTCTTC.

This clonotype was found many times. The chain links TRBV5-8 to TRBJ2-7; 7 positions agree with TRBD2. The CDR3 is 15 amino acids. In germline, CDR1 is SGHTS, CDR2 YDEGEE. V trimming: 5 bases; J trimming: 0 bases; junction bases outside the gene matches: 8. Written as DNA, the CDR3 is TGTGCCAGCAGTTTGAGCGGGGTCAGCTCCTACGAGCAGTACTTC. Protein sequence: CASSLSGVSSYEQYF.

The CDR3 loop reads CASSSGQGGYSNQPQHF. CDR3 in DNA: TGTGCCAGCAGCTCAGGACAGGGAGGGTATAGCAATCAGCCCCAGCATTTT. V and J are TRBV7-9 and TRBJ1-5; 8 bases fit TRBD1. From germline, CDR1 is SEHNR and CDR2 FQNEAQ (reference sequence). Germline trimming cut 4 bases from V and 0 bases from J; bases unmatched to any gene: 8. The CDR3 length is 17 residues.

The chain has TRBV24-1 and TRBJ2-4, with 9 bases that match TRBD1. Germline CDR1 is KGHDR and CDR2 is SFDVKD. CDR3 length: 15 amino acids. V gave up 5 bases and J gave up 4 bases; unmatched junction bases: 5. DNA for the CDR3: TGTGCCACCAGTGCATCCGGACAGGGGAAAAACATTCAGTACTTC. Translating gives CATSASGQGKNIQYF.

This clonotype was detected ten times or more. The chain recombines TRBV12-3 or TRBV12-4 with TRBJ2-1; TRBD2 matches 13 bases. V lost 7 bases to trimming and J lost 9 bases; unmatched junction nucleotides: 9. CDR3 size: 15 residues. CDR3 region: CASNGGLAGFGEQFF. The DNA of the CDR3 is TGTGCCAGCAACGGGGGACTAGCGGGGTTTGGTGAGCAGTTCTTC.

This clonotype has more than one count but fewer than ten. The V call is TRBV29-1, the J call TRBJ2-7, with 14 positions matching TRBD2. The V gene end was trimmed by 4 bases and the J gene end by 3 bases; junction bases not matched to a gene: 5. The CDR3 runs to 15 residues. Germline V gives CDR1 SQVTM, CDR2 ANQGSEA. The CDR3 DNA follows: TGCAGCGTTGCGGGACTAGCGGGAGCCCACTACGAGCAGTACTTC. Protein product: CSVAGLAGAHYEQYF.

This clonotype has a handful of counts. The V call is TRBV4-1, the J call TRBJ2-7; 7 bases match TRBD2. This CDR3 has 17 amino acids. Germline CDR1 reads MGHRA; CDR2 reads YSYEKL. Trimming took 0 bases from V and 3 from J; bases not matched to a gene: 11. This CDR3 reads CASSQEGGSVSFYEQYF. The CDR3 DNA reads TGCGCCAGCAGCCAAGAGGGCGGGAGCGTTTCCTTCTACGAGCAGTACTTC.

For the CDR3, the DNA is TGTGCCACCAGTGATGGAACAGGGTTGGACTATGGCTACACCTTC. Its translation is CATSDGTGLDYGYTF. V and J are TRBV24-1 and TRBJ1-2, with TRBD1 as a possible D gene (6 bases). Per germline, CDR1 KGHDR and CDR2 SFDVKD. This CDR3 comprises 15 residues. With 3 bases removed from V and 3 bases from J, the gap between germline ends came to 13 bases.

A few counts support this clonotype. V gene TRBV29-1 combines with J gene TRBJ1-1; possible D gene TRBD1, 6 bases. Germline CDR1 SQVTM, CDR2 ANQGSEA. Trimming pared 4 bases from V and 3 bases from J, leaving 12 bases between. CDR3 length: 13 amino acids. The chain's CDR3 is CSVGSTGHTEAFF. CDR3 DNA sequence: TGCAGCGTTGGGTCCACAGGGCACACTGAAGCTTTCTTT.